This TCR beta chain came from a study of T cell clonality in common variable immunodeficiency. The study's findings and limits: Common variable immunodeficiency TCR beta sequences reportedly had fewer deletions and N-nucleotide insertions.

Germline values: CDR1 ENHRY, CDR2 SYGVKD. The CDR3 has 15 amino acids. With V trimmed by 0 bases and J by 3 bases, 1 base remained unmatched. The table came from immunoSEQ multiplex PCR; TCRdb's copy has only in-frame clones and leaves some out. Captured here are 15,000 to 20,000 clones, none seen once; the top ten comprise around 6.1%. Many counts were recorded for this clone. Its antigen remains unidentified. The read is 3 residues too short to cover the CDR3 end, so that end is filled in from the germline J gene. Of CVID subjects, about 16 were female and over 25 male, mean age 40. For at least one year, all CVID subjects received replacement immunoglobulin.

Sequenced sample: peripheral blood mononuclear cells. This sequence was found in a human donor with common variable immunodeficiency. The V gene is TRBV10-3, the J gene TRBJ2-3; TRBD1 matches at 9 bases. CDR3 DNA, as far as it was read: TGTGCCATCAGTGAGTCCGGGACAGGGACAGATACG. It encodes CAISESGTGTDT. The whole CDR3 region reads CAISESGTGTDTQYF.